Sequencing of this T cell receptor (beta chain) was carried out in a study of T-cell reconstitution after alpha-beta-depleted transplantation in children (dated by TCRdb to between 2015 and 2016). With regard to the full study: The study quantitatively tracked T-cell immune reconstitution after TCRalphabeta/CD19-depleted allogeneic hematopoietic cell transplantation in children using TCR repertoire profiling.

In the case of this clonotype: The target of this receptor is not known. Base-call qualities are not available, and no considerably larger clone is one nucleotide away.

The library was built by means of PCR. Instrument used: Illumina HiSeq 2500. TCR libraries were prepared with molecular barcoding, using unique molecular identifiers to normalize TCRbeta repertoire quantification. TCRdb trimmed public reads at Q25 via fastp, called clones via MiXCR and kept in-frame beta chains. A single entry per CDR3 protein holds the most common genes and DNA from its merged rows. Recorded for this sample are approximately 400,000 distinct CDR3 sequences; roughly 10% of them occurred a single time. The ten largest clones add up to nearly 5.5% of the sample. Between the V and J ends, shortened by 6 bases and 8 bases respectively, the junction contains 20 bases. The cysteine opens and the phenylalanine closes a CDR3 of 15 amino acids. Just the 45-base CDR3 DNA is kept, in frame starting at base 1.

The sequence was obtained from a human donor who donated a stem cell graft to a child with acute myeloid leukemia. This specimen consisted of PBMCs from the stem cell graft donor, obtained from the stem cell graft. The sequence is built from TRBV12-3 or TRBV12-4 and TRBJ2-1; tentative D gene TRBD2, with 5 bases matching. The nucleotide sequence reads as follows: TGTGCCAGCAGATACGCACAGCCGGGGTACCATGAGCAGTTCTTC. Its protein reads: CASRYAQPGYHEQFF.